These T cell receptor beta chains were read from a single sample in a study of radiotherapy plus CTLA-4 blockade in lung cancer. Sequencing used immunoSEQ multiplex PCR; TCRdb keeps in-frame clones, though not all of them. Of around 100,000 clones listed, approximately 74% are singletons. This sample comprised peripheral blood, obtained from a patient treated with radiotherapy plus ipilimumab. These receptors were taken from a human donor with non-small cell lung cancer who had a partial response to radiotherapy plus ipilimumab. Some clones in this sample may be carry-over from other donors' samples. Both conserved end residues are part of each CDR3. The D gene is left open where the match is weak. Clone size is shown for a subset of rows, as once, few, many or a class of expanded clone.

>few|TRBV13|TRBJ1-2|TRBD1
CASSTQTGKNYGYTF
TGTGCCAGCAGCACCCAGACAGGGAAGAACTATGGCTACACCTTC
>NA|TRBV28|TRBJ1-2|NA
CASSLGATNYGYTF
TGTGCCAGCAGTCTCGGAGCGACTAACTATGGCTACACCTTC
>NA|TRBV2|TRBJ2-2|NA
CASSERPTNTGELFF
TGTGCCAGCAGTGAAAGACCGACAAACACCGGGGAGCTGTTTTTT
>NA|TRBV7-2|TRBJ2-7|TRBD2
CASSLGLANSYEQYF
TGTGCCAGCAGCTTAGGACTAGCGAACTCCTACGAGCAGTACTTC
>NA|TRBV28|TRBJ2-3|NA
CASLLGTTDTQYF
TGTGCCAGCCTTTTGGGCACCACAGATACGCAGTATTTT
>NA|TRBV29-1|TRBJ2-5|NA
CSAKETQYF
TGCAGCGCTAAAGAGACCCAGTACTTC
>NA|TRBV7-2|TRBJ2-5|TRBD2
CASSVSGGGQETQYF
TGTGCCAGCAGCGTTAGCGGGGGGGGTCAAGAGACCCAGTACTTC
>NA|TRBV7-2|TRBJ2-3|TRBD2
CASSPGGGADTQYF
TGTGCCAGCAGCCCGGGAGGTGGGGCAGATACGCAGTATTTT
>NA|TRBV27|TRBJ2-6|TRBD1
CASSYTGTGVSGANVLTF
TGTGCCAGCAGTTACACTGGGACAGGAGTGTCTGGGGCCAACGTCCTGACTTTC
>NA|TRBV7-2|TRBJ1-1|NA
CASSKDKYTEAFF
TGTGCCAGCAGCAAGGACAAGTACACTGAAGCTTTCTTT
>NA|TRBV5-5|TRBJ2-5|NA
CASSLVTGFGGHHQETQYF
TGTGCCAGCAGCTTGGTGACGGGCTTTGGCGGACACCACCAAGAGACCCAGTACTTC
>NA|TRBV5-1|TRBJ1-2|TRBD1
CASSTGTGRGYTF
TGCGCCAGCAGCACGGGGACAGGAAGGGGCTACACCTTC
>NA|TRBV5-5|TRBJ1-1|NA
CASSLVGRSTEAFF
TGTGCCAGCAGCTTGGTCGGCCGGAGCACTGAAGCTTTCTTT